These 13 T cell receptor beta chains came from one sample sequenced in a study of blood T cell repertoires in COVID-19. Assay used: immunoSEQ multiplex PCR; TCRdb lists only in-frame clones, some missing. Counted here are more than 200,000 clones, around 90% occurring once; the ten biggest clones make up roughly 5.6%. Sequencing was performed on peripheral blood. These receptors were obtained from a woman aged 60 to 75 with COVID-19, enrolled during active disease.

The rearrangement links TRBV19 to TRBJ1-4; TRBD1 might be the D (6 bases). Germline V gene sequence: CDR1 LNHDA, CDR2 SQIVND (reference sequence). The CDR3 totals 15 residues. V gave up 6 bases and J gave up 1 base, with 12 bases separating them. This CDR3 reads CASSSGGLTNEKLFF. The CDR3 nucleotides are TGTGCCAGTAGCTCGGGGGGGCTAACTAATGAAAAACTGTTTTTT.

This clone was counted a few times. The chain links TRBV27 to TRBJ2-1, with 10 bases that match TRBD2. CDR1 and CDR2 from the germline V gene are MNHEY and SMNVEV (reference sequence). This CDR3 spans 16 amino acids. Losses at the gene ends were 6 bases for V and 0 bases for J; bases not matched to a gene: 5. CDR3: CASRTPSGSSYNEQFF. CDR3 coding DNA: TGTGCCAGCAGGACCCCTAGCGGGAGCTCCTACAATGAGCAGTTCTTC.

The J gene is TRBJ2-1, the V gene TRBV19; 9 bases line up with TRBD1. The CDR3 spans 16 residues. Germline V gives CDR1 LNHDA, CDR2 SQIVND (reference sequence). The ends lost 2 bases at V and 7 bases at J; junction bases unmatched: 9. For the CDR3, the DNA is TGTGCCAGTAGTATACTCTCGCCGGGACAGGGAAATGAGCAGTTCTTC. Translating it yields CASSILSPGQGNEQFF.

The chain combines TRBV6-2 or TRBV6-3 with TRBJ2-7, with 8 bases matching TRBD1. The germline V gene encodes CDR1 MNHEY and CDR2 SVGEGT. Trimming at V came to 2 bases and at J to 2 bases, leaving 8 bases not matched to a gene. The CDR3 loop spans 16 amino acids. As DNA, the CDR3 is TGTGCCAGCAGTTACGACGGACAGGGCGCGACCTACGAGCAGTACTTC. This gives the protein CASSYDGQGATYEQYF.

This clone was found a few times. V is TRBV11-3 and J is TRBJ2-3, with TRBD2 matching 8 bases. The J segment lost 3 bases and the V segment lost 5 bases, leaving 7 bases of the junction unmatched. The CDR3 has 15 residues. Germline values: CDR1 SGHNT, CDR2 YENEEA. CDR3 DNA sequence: TGTGCCAGCAGCGAGGGGCGCGGGAGGACAGATACGCAGTATTTT. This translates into CASSEGRGRTDTQYF. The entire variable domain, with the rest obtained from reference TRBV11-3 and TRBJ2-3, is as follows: EAGVVQSPRYKIIEKKQPVAFWCNPISGHNTLYWYLQNLGQGPELLIRYENEEAVDDSQLPKDRFSAERLKGVDSTLKIQPAELGDSAVYLCASSEGRGRTDTQYFGPGTRLTVL.

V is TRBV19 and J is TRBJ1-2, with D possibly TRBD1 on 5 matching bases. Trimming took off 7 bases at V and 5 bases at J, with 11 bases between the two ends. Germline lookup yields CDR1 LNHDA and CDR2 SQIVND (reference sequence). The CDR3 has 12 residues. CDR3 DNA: TGTGCCAGTAACACCGGGGGATATGGCTACACCTTC. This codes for CASNTGGYGYTF.

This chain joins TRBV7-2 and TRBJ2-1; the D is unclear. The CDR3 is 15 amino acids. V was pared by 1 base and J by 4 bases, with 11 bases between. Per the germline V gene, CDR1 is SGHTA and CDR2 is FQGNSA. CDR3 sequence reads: CASSLEVSRYNEQFF. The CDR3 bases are TGTGCCAGCAGCTTAGAAGTTAGCAGATACAATGAGCAGTTCTTC.

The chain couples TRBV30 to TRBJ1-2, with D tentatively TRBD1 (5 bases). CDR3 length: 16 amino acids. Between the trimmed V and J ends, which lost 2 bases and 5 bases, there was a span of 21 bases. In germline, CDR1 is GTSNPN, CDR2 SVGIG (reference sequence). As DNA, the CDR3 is TGTGCCTGGAGTCTAAGGGGCGTGGCAGGGAATTATGGCTACACCTTC. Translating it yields CAWSLRGVAGNYGYTF.

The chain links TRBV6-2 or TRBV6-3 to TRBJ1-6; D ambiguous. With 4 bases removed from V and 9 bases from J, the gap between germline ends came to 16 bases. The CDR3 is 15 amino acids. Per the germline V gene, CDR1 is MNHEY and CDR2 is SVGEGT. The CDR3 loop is CASSFVGRVGSPLHF. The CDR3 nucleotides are TGTGCCAGCAGTTTCGTCGGGAGGGTTGGTTCACCCCTCCACTTT.

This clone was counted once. CDR3 residues: CASSPSGPETQYF. The CDR3 DNA sequence: TGTGCCAGCAGTCCCAGCGGGCCGGAGACCCAGTACTTC. This chain uses TRBV28 with TRBJ2-5, with TRBD2 as a possible D gene (6 bases). The CDR3 is 13 residues long. The V end lost 5 bases, the J end lost 5 bases, and 12 bases lay between the germline ends. The germline CDR1 and CDR2 sequences are MDHEN and SYDVKM.

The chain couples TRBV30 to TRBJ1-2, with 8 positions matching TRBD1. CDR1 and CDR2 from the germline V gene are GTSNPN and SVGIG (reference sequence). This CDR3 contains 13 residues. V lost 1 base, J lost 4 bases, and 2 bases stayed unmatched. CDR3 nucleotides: TGTGCCTGGAGTGGCGGGACAGGCTATGGCTACACCTTC. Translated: CAWSGGTGYGYTF.

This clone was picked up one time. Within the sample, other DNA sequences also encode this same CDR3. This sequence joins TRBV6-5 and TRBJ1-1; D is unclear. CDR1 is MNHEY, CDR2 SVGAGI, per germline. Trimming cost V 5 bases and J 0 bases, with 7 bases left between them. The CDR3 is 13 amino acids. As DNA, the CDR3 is TGTGCCAGCAGTACGACTATGAACACTGAAGCTTTCTTT. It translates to CASSTTMNTEAFF.

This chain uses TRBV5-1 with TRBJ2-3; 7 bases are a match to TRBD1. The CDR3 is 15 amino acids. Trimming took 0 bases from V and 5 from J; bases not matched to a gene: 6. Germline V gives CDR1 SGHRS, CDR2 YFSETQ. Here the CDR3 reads CASSLGGRGLDTQYF. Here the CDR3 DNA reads TGCGCCAGCAGCTTGGGAGGAAGGGGGCTAGATACGCAGTATTTT.